Presented here are 20 T cell receptor beta chains from one specimen sequenced in a study of graft-versus-host responses after intestinal transplantation. Clones were read by immunoSEQ multiplex PCR, and TCRdb kept only the in-frame ones, dropping some. The sample records about 47,000 clones, 90% to 95% being singletons. The material was PBMCs, obtained 750 to 800 days after a first intestinal transplant, on the day of a second. These receptors all stem from a human patient who received an intestinal transplant, so some T cells may come from the graft donor.

The chain joins TRBV6-5 to TRBJ1-4, with 12 bases that match TRBD1. This CDR3 has 16 residues. Germline V gene lookup returns CDR1 MNHEY and CDR2 SVGAGI. V gave up 4 bases and J gave up 8 bases; unmatched junction bases: 8. DNA for the CDR3: TGTGCCAGCAGTTTCCGGGACAGGGGGCGTGGGGAAAAACTGTTTTTT. The encoded protein is CASSFRDRGRGEKLFF.

The J gene is TRBJ2-1, the V gene TRBV6-5, with 9 bases fitting TRBD2. The junction had 6 bases not matched to a gene; V was cut back by 2 bases and J by 10 bases. The germline CDR1 and CDR2 sequences are MNHEY and SVGAGI. This CDR3 has 14 amino acids. The CDR3 sequence: CASSYGGGRAEQFF. The CDR3 nucleotides read TGTGCCAGCAGTTACGGGGGCGGGAGGGCCGAGCAGTTCTTC.

V and J are TRBV7-9 and TRBJ2-1, with a tentative D call TRBD1 (6 bases). This CDR3 contains 12 residues. V dropped 6 bases and J dropped 10 bases, with 13 bases sitting between them. In germline, CDR1 is SEHNR, CDR2 FQNEAQ (reference sequence). Here the CDR3 reads CASRDGQFEQFF. The CDR3 DNA sequence: TGTGCCAGCAGAGACGGACAGTTCGAGCAGTTCTTC. Drawing the rest from reference TRBV7-9 and TRBJ2-1, the complete variable domain is DTGVSQNPRHKITKRGQNVTFRCDPISEHNRLYWYRQTLGQGPEFLTYFQNEAQLEKSRLLSDRFSAERPKGSFSTLEIQRTEQGDSAMYLCASRDGQFEQFFGPGTRLTVL.

The V and J genes are TRBV6-1 and TRBJ1-2; possibly TRBD1 for D (5 bases). The CDR3 totals 14 residues. Germline V gene data show CDR1 as MNHNS and CDR2 as SASEGT. V was clipped by 3 bases and J by 3 bases, with 11 bases between them. The CDR3 DNA is TGTGCCAGCAGTGACGGGAGACAGTACTATGGCTACACCTTC. Protein sequence: CASSDGRQYYGYTF.

The chain links TRBV30 to TRBJ1-4; 7 nucleotides match TRBD1. The V gene's germline CDR1 is GTSNPN and CDR2 SVGIG (reference sequence). The trim removed 6 bases at V and 4 bases at J, leaving 5 bases unmatched. The CDR3 loop spans 13 amino acids. The chain's CDR3 is CACRTGDNEKLFF. In DNA form, the CDR3 reads TGTGCCTGCAGAACAGGGGATAATGAAAAACTGTTTTTT.

V usage is TRBV19 and J usage is TRBJ1-1; TRBD1 matches 10 bases. Germline V gives CDR1 LNHDA, CDR2 SQIVND (reference sequence). The CDR3 contains 15 residues. V shed 7 bases, J shed 6 bases, and the junction held 11 bases outside the gene matches. Here the CDR3 DNA reads TGTGCCAGTAAGGGAGGAAGACAGGGGGCGGCTGAAGCTTTCTTT. This translates into CASKGGRQGAAEAFF.

The V and J genes are TRBV28 and TRBJ1-3, with TRBD1 as a possible D gene (6 bases). V was trimmed by 5 bases and J by 0 bases, leaving 14 bases between them. The CDR3 spans 16 residues. Germline CDR1 reads MDHEN; CDR2 reads SYDVKM. In nucleotides, the CDR3 is TGTGCCAGCAGTCCCCAAAGGGGGTCCTCTGGAAACACCATATATTTT. It codes for CASSPQRGSSGNTIYF.

This chain uses TRBV14 with TRBJ1-1; no firm D call. CDR1 is SGHDN and CDR2 is FVKESK in the germline V gene. The CDR3 consists of 15 residues. Trimming cost V 0 bases and J 1 base, with 9 bases left between them. This CDR3 is CASSQELTPNTEAFF. The CDR3 DNA reads TGTGCCAGCAGCCAAGAGCTGACACCGAACACTGAAGCTTTCTTT.

The V and J genes are TRBV29-1 and TRBJ2-5, with D possibly being TRBD1 or TRBD2 (6 bases each). Looked up from germline, CDR1 is SQVTM and CDR2 is ANQGSEA. V gave up 3 bases and J gave up 0 bases, with 20 bases separating them. The CDR3 is 17 residues long. The CDR3: CSVESGWGPRYQETQYF. CDR3 coding DNA: TGCAGCGTTGAGAGCGGGTGGGGGCCCCGGTACCAAGAGACCCAGTACTTC. Looking up the rest from reference TRBV29-1 and TRBJ2-5 gives the full variable domain: SAVISQKPSRDICQRGTSLTIQCQVDSQVTMMFWYRQQPGQSLTLIATANQGSEATYESGFVIDKFPISRPNLTFSTLTVSNMSPEDSSIYLCSVESGWGPRYQETQYFGPGTRLLVL.

The rearrangement joins TRBV7-6 to TRBJ1-1; D unresolved. The CDR3 sequence is 13 residues long. Germline V gene sequence: CDR1 SGHVS, CDR2 FNYEAQ. V lost 1 base to trimming and J lost 5 bases, with 8 bases between them. CDR3 sequence: CASSLGASTEAFF. In DNA, the CDR3 is TGTGCCAGCAGCTTAGGTGCCAGTACTGAAGCTTTCTTT.

The chain is built from TRBV28 and TRBJ1-2; 9 bases are a match to TRBD1. From germline, CDR1 is MDHEN and CDR2 SYDVKM. Unmatched junction bases numbered 8, after V lost 7 bases and J lost 2 bases. The CDR3 loop spans 15 amino acids. The CDR3 spells CASNAAGTGNYGYTF. The CDR3 DNA reads as TGTGCCAGCAACGCGGCCGGGACAGGGAACTATGGCTACACCTTC.

The genes are TRBV7-9 and TRBJ2-3, with TRBD1 matching over 7 bases. The CDR3 extends over 14 amino acids. Germline lookup yields CDR1 SEHNR and CDR2 FQNEAQ (reference sequence). The V and J ends lost 5 bases and 6 bases, in that order; junction bases with no gene match: 8. The CDR3 reads CASSLDREGDTQYF. CDR3 bases: TGTGCCAGCAGCCTCGACAGGGAAGGTGATACGCAGTATTTT.

The chain combines TRBV28 with TRBJ2-7; D not resolved. With 7 bases removed from V and 3 bases from J, the gap between germline ends came to 7 bases. Per the germline V gene, CDR1 is MDHEN and CDR2 is SYDVKM. The CDR3 is 11 residues long. CDR3 nucleotide sequence: TGTGCCAGCAACACCCGCTACGAGCAGTACTTC. Translating it yields CASNTRYEQYF.

The chain carries TRBV29-1 and TRBJ2-2; TRBD1 aligns across 9 bases. V lost 3 bases and J lost 7; bases outside the gene matches: 9. CDR1 SQVTM and CDR2 ANQGSEA come from the germline V gene. This CDR3 is built from 15 residues. CDR3 loop: CSVDRGTGRGGELFF. The CDR3 bases are TGCAGCGTTGATCGAGGGACAGGGAGGGGCGGGGAGCTGTTTTTT.

V gene TRBV6-6 combines with J gene TRBJ1-1; no definite D call. The V end was cut by 2 bases, the J end by 11 bases, with 15 bases between. Germline CDR1 MNHNY, CDR2 SVGAGI (reference sequence). The CDR3 sequence is 13 residues long. In DNA, the CDR3 is TGTGCCAGCAGTTACGGCGGGAGGCAAGGGGCTTTCTTT. This codes for CASSYGGRQGAFF.

The rearrangement links TRBV18 to TRBJ2-7; 12 bases agree with TRBD1. This CDR3 region has 15 residues. Unmatched junction bases numbered 8, after V lost 7 bases and J lost 4 bases. Per the germline V gene, CDR1 is KGHSH and CDR2 is LQKENI. The CDR3: CASLTGTGGAYEQYF. The CDR3 coding sequence is TGTGCCAGCTTGACAGGGACAGGGGGCGCGTACGAGCAGTACTTC. Together with reference TRBV18 and TRBJ2-7, the CDR3 gives the full variable domain: NAGVMQNPRHLVRRRGQEARLRCSPMKGHSHVYWYRQLPEEGLKFMVYLQKENIIDESGMPKERFSAEFPKEGPSILRIQQVVRGDSAAYFCASLTGTGGAYEQYFGPGTRLTVT.

The genes are TRBV27 and TRBJ2-7; tentative D call: TRBD2 (6 bases). The ends were cut back, 5 bases at V and 3 bases at J, with 11 bases in the middle. There are 13 residues in the CDR3. Germline-derived CDR1 and CDR2 are MNHEY and SMNVEV (reference sequence). The CDR3 nucleotides read TGTGCCAGCAGTCAGCGGGTAAACTACGAGCAGTACTTC. Protein product: CASSQRVNYEQYF.

The chain links TRBV28 to TRBJ2-1, with D perhaps TRBD2 (6 bases). Per the germline V gene, CDR1 is MDHEN and CDR2 is SYDVKM. Trimming removed 3 bases at V and 0 bases at J, with 18 bases between. There are 18 residues in the CDR3. The CDR3 coding sequence is TGTGCCAGCAGTTTTCGCACCTTAGCGGCGAGCTCCTACAATGAGCAGTTCTTC. This translates into CASSFRTLAASSYNEQFF.

The chain employs TRBV18 and TRBJ1-1; 11 nucleotides line up with TRBD1. The germline gives CDR1 KGHSH, CDR2 LQKENI. The CDR3 is 15 amino acids. J lost 11 bases, V lost 1 base, and 9 bases had no gene match. In nucleotides, the CDR3 is TGTGCCAGCTCACCACGGACAGGGGGCGAATTCGGGGCTTTCTTT. This codes for CASSPRTGGEFGAFF.

This chain uses TRBV7-6 with TRBJ1-2; 9 positions agree with TRBD1. The CDR3 spans 16 residues. J lost 3 bases, V lost 3 bases, and 8 bases had no gene match. CDR1 and CDR2 from the germline V gene are SGHVS and FNYEAQ. CDR3 protein: CASSLGRDRVDYGYTF. CDR3 in DNA: TGTGCCAGCAGCTTGGGGCGGGACAGGGTCGACTATGGCTACACCTTC. The full variable domain, with the rest looked up from reference TRBV7-6 and TRBJ1-2, is GAGVSQSPRYKVTKRGQDVALRCDPISGHVSLYWYRQALGQGPEFLTYFNYEAQQDKSGLPNDRFSAERPEGSISTLTIQRTEQRDSAMYRCASSLGRDRVDYGYTFGSGTRLTVV.